These 16 T cell receptor beta chains originate from one sample sequenced in a study of blood T cell repertoires in COVID-19. Assay used: immunoSEQ multiplex PCR; TCRdb lists only in-frame clones, some missing. Here the sample spans approximately 260,000 clones, 80% to 90% being singletons. Sequenced sample: peripheral blood. The receptors derive from a woman aged 40 to 49 who had recovered from COVID-19.

This chain uses TRBV19 with TRBJ1-2; 9 positions agree with TRBD1. Germline trimming cut 5 bases from V and 0 bases from J; bases unmatched to any gene: 7. The length of the CDR3 is 16 residues. Germline V lookup: CDR1 LNHDA, CDR2 SQIVND (reference sequence). The CDR3 reads CASSAGQGPPNYGYTF. Written as DNA, the CDR3 is TGTGCCAGTAGTGCGGGACAGGGCCCTCCTAACTATGGCTACACCTTC.

This clone was observed once. The chain employs TRBV10-2 and TRBJ1-2; 8 nucleotides line up with TRBD1. From germline, CDR1 is WSHSY and CDR2 SAAADI. The CDR3 has 13 amino acids. V trimming: 6 bases; J trimming: 7 bases; junction bases outside the gene matches: 7. The CDR3 is CASRDQGAAGYTF. CDR3 bases: TGCGCCAGCAGGGATCAGGGGGCGGCTGGCTACACCTTC.

The V gene is TRBV11-2, the J gene TRBJ1-2, with TRBD1 matching 9 bases. The CDR3 is 19 amino acids. V was pared by 0 bases and J by 5 bases, with 16 bases of the junction left unmatched. Germline-derived CDR1 and CDR2 are SGHAT and FQNNGV. This chain's CDR3 is CASSLDPHQNRGPCYGYTF. The CDR3 region has the DNA TGTGCCAGCAGCTTAGACCCGCATCAAAACAGGGGGCCATGTTATGGCTACACCTTC.

The CDR3 DNA reads as TGTGCCAGCAGTTCATCGGGGGGGGGCGCAGATACGCAGTATTTT. Amino acids: CASSSSGGGADTQYF. The chain carries TRBV27 and TRBJ2-3; 8 bases are shared with TRBD2. V trimming: 4 bases; J trimming: 4 bases; junction bases outside the gene matches: 7. The germline V gene encodes CDR1 MNHEY and CDR2 SMNVEV (reference sequence). CDR3 length equals 15 residues.

The genes are TRBV7-9 and TRBJ2-7, with a possible D match to TRBD2 (5 bases). The CDR3 spans 12 residues. In germline, CDR1 is SEHNR, CDR2 FQNEAQ (reference sequence). V lost 6 bases and J lost 3, with 9 bases in between. The CDR3 protein is CASRDGVYEQYF. The CDR3 DNA follows: TGTGCCAGCAGGGACGGGGTCTACGAGCAGTACTTC.

The chain uses TRBV27 and TRBJ2-3; 10 bases are a match to TRBD1. The V gene's germline CDR1 is MNHEY and CDR2 SMNVEV (reference sequence). The CDR3 covers 13 residues. Losses at the gene ends were 5 bases for V and 14 bases for J; bases not matched to a gene: 10. CDR3 protein: CASSRTGTGVPYF. For the CDR3, the DNA is TGTGCCAGCAGTCGGACCGGGACAGGGGTTCCGTATTTT.

CDR3 sequence: CASNQGIEAFF. The CDR3 DNA reads TGTGCCAGCAATCAGGGGATTGAAGCTTTCTTT. The rearrangement uses TRBV6-5 and TRBJ1-1; tentatively, D is TRBD1 (6 bases). V shed 7 bases and J shed 7 bases, with 10 bases lying between them. The CDR3 is 11 amino acids. The germline V gene has CDR1 MNHEY and CDR2 SVGAGI.

The chain is built from TRBV19 and TRBJ1-5; 7 positions match TRBD1. Germline V gene lookup returns CDR1 LNHDA and CDR2 SQIVND (reference sequence). The CDR3 has 15 amino acids. J was trimmed by 4 bases and V by 5 bases; bases with no gene match: 8. The CDR3 coding sequence is TGTGCCAGTAGTCCTTGGACAGGTGTGAATCAGCCCCAGCATTTT. Amino acids: CASSPWTGVNQPQHF.

The chain joins TRBV14 to TRBJ2-1; 9 bases fit TRBD2. This CDR3 spans 17 amino acids. Per germline, CDR1 SGHDN and CDR2 FVKESK. The trim removed 0 bases at V and 6 bases at J, leaving 9 bases unmatched. CDR3 sequence (DNA): TGTGCCAGCAGCCAAGATATCGGGCGGGAGGGCGGCAATGAGCAGTTCTTC. It specifies CASSQDIGREGGNEQFF.

The chain has TRBV9 and TRBJ1-2; possible D gene TRBD1, 6 bases. CDR1 is SGDLS and CDR2 is YYNGEE in the germline V gene. V was trimmed by 3 bases and J by 8 bases, leaving 11 bases between them. CDR3 length: 12 residues. The CDR3 sequence is CASSAGQSGYTF. CDR3 nucleotide sequence: TGTGCCAGCAGCGCAGGACAGTCGGGCTACACCTTC.

The V call is TRBV7-8, the J call TRBJ2-5; 11 nucleotides align to TRBD2. The CDR3 is 17 residues long. Germline V lookup: CDR1 SGHVS, CDR2 FQNEAQ. The V gene end was trimmed by 0 bases and the J gene end by 5 bases; junction bases not matched to a gene: 8. CDR3 residues: CASSLAVAGGPKETQYF. CDR3 DNA sequence: TGTGCCAGCAGCTTAGCGGTAGCGGGAGGGCCGAAGGAGACCCAGTACTTC. Full variable domain (remainder filled in from reference TRBV7-8 and TRBJ2-5): GAGVSQSPRYKVAKRGQDVALRCDPISGHVSLFWYQQALGQGPEFLTYFQNEAQLDKSGLPSDRFFAERPEGSVSTLKIQRTQQEDSAVYLCASSLAVAGGPKETQYFGPGTRLLVL.

CDR3 residues: CSVGLGSLGSPLHF. The CDR3 DNA sequence: TGCAGCGTTGGTCTTGGGAGCCTCGGTTCACCCCTCCACTTT. The chain has TRBV29-1 and TRBJ1-6; D gene ambiguous. CDR3 length equals 14 residues. Trimming removed 4 bases from V and 9 bases from J, with 16 bases in between. CDR1 SQVTM and CDR2 ANQGSEA come from the germline V gene.

The rearrangement uses TRBV4-1 and TRBJ1-4; D remains unclear. This CDR3 comprises 13 residues. Trimming stripped 1 base from V and 8 bases from J, with 8 bases between. CDR1 and CDR2 from the germline V gene are MGHRA and YSYEKL. The CDR3 DNA reads TGCGCCAGCAGCCAAGGAGTATCGGAAAAACTGTTTTTT. Translating it yields CASSQGVSEKLFF.

The rearrangement joins TRBV29-1 to TRBJ2-7; D remains ambiguous. This CDR3 has 11 residues. Trimming took off 7 bases at V and 3 bases at J, with 10 bases between the two ends. CDR1 is SQVTM, CDR2 ANQGSEA, per germline. The CDR3 loop is CSGGVGYEQYF. For the CDR3, the DNA is TGCAGCGGAGGTGTGGGCTACGAGCAGTACTTC.

The chain employs TRBV18 and TRBJ1-3; a weak D match, TRBD1 (6 bases). Trimming stripped 0 bases from V and 4 bases from J, with 10 bases between. The CDR3 spans 15 residues. Per the germline V gene, CDR1 is KGHSH and CDR2 is LQKENI. CDR3 residues: CASSPPSRGGNTIYF. The CDR3 DNA follows: TGTGCCAGCTCACCACCGAGCAGGGGAGGAAACACCATATATTTT.

In its sample, this clone was seen once. V and J are TRBV30 and TRBJ2-7; D is unresolved. V was cut by 0 bases and J by 7 bases, with 10 bases left in between. The CDR3 covers 12 residues. Germline CDR1 GTSNPN, CDR2 SVGIG (reference sequence). CDR3 protein: CAWSVGPGEQYF. Written as DNA, the CDR3 is TGTGCCTGGAGTGTGGGTCCAGGAGAGCAGTACTTC. The full variable domain, completed using reference TRBV30 and TRBJ2-7, is SQTIHQWPATLVQPVGSPLSLECTVEGTSNPNLYWYRQAAGRGLQLLFYSVGIGQISSEVPQNLSASRPQDRQFILSSKKLLLSDSGFYLCAWSVGPGEQYFGPGTRLTVT.